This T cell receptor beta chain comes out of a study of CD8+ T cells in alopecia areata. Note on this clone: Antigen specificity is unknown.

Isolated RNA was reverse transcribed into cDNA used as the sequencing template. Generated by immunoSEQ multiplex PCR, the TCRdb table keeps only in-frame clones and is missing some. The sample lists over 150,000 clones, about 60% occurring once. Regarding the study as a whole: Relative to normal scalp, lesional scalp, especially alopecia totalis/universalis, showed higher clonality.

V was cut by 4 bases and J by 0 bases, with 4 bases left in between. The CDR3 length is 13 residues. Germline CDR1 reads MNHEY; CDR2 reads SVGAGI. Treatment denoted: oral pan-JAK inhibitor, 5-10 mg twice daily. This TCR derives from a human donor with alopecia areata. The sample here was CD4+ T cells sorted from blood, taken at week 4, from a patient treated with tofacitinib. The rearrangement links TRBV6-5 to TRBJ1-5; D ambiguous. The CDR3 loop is CASSLDSNQPQHF. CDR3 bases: TGTGCCAGCAGTTTGGATAGCAATCAGCCCCAGCATTTT.